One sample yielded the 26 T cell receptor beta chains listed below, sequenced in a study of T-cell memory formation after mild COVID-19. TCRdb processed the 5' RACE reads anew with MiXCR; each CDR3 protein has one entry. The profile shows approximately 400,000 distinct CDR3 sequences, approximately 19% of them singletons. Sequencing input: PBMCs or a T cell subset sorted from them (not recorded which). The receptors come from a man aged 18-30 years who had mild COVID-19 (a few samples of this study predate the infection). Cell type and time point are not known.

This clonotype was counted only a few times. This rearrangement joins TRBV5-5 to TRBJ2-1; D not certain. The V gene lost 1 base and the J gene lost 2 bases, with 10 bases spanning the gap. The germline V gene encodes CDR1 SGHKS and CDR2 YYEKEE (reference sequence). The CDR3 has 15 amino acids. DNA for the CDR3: TGTGCCAGCAGCTTGTTTCCAGCAACCTACAATGAGCAGTTCTTC. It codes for CASSLFPATYNEQFF.

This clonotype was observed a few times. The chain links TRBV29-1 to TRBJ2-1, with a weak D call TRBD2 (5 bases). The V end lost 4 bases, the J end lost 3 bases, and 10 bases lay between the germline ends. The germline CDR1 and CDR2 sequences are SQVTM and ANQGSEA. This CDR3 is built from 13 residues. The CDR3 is CSVVPGNYNEQFF. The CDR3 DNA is TGCAGCGTTGTACCGGGGAACTACAATGAGCAGTTCTTC.

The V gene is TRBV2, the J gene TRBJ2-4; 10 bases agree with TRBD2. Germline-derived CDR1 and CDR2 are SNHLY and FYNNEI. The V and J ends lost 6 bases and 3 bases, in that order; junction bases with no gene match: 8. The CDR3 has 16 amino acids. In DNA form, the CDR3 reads TGTGCCAGCAGGCAACTAGCGGGGCTCGTCAAAAACATTCAGTACTTC. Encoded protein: CASRQLAGLVKNIQYF.

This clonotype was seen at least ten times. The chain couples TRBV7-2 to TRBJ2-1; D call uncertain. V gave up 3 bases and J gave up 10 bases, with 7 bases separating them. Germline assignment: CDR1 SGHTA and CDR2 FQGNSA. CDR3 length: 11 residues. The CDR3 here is CASSFAIEQFF. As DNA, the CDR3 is TGTGCCAGCAGCTTCGCAATCGAGCAGTTCTTC.

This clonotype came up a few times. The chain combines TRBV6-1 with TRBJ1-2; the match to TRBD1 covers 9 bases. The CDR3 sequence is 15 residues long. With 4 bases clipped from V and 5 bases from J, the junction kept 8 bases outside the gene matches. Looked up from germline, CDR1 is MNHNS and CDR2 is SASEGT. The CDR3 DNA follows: TGTGCCAGCAGTGTAGGACAGGGGTTCCGTTATGGCTACACCTTC. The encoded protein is CASSVGQGFRYGYTF.

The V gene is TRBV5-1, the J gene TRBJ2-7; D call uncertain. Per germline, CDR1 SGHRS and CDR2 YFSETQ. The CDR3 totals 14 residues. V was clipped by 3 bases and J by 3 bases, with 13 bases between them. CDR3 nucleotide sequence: TGCGCCAGCAGCTACCTGTCGGGCGGCTACGAGCAGTACGTC. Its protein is CASSYLSGGYEQYV.

The CDR3: CASSYGPFRTEAFF. DNA of the CDR3: TGTGCCAGCAGTTACGGTCCCTTCCGCACTGAAGCTTTCTTT. The chain combines TRBV6-5 with TRBJ1-1; D uncertain. Germline CDR1 is MNHEY and CDR2 is SVGAGI. V lost 2 bases, J lost 4 bases, and 11 bases lay in between. The CDR3 has 14 residues.

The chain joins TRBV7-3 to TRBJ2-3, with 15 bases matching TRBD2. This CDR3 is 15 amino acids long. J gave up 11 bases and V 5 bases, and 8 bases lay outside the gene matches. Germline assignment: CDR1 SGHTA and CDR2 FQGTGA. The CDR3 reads CASSQGLAGGRLQYF. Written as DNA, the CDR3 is TGTGCCAGCAGCCAAGGACTAGCGGGGGGGAGGTTGCAGTATTTT.

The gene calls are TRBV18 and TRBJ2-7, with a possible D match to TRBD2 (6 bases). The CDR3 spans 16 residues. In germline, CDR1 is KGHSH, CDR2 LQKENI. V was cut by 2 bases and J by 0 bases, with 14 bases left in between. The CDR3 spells CASSPIRGSSSYEQYF. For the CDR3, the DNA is TGTGCCAGCTCACCAATACGGGGGTCGAGCTCCTACGAGCAGTACTTC.

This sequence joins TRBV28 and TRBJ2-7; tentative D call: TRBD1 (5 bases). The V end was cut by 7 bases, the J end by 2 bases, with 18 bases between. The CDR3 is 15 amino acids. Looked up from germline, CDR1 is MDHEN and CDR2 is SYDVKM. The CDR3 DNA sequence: TGTGCCAGCACTACCGCGAGTGCAGGGACCTACGAGCAGTACGTC. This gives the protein CASTTASAGTYEQYV.

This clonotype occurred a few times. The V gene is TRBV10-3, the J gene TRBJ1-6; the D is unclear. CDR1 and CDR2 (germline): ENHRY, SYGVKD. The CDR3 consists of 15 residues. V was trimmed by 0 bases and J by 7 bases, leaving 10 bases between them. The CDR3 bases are TGTGCCATCAGTGAGTCCGGGCCTCCGAATTCACCCCTCCACTTT. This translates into CAISESGPPNSPLHF.

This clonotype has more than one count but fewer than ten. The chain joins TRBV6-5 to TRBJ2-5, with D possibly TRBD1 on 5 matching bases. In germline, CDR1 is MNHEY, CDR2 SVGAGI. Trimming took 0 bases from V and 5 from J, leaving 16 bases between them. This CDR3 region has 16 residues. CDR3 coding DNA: TGTGCCAGCAGTTACTCGAGTAGTCAGGGTTTGGAGACCCAGTACTTC. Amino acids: CASSYSSSQGLETQYF.

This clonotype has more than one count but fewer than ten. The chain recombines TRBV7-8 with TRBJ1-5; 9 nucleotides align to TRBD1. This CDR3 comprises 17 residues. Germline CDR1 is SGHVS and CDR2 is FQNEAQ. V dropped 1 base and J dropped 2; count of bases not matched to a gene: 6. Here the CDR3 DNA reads TGTGCCAGCAGCTTAGAACAGGGGGCCTGGGGCAATCAGCCCCAGCATTTT. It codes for CASSLEQGAWGNQPQHF. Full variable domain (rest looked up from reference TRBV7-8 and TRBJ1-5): GAGVSQSPRYKVAKRGQDVALRCDPISGHVSLFWYQQALGQGPEFLTYFQNEAQLDKSGLPSDRFFAERPEGSVSTLKIQRTQQEDSAVYLCASSLEQGAWGNQPQHFGDGTRLSIL.

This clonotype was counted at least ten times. The CDR3, as DNA: TGTGCCAGCAGCTTAGGGGGCTGGAATGAGCAGTTCTTC. This translates into CASSLGGWNEQFF. J is TRBJ2-1 and V is TRBV7-2; maybe TRBD1 (5 bases). Trimming stripped 1 base from V and 7 bases from J, with 8 bases between. CDR1 SGHTA and CDR2 FQGNSA come from the germline V gene. This CDR3 contains 13 residues. Filled out from reference TRBV7-2 and TRBJ2-1, the complete variable domain reads GAGVSQSPSNKVTEKGKDVELRCDPISGHTALYWYRQSLGQGLEFLIYFQGNSAPDKSGLPSDRFSAERTGGSVSTLTIQRTQQEDSAVYLCASSLGGWNEQFFGPGTRLTVL.

For the CDR3, the DNA is TGCAGTGCTAGCGCTAGACTAGCGAGACAAGAGACCCAGTACTTC. This gives the protein CSASARLARQETQYF. This sequence joins TRBV20-1 and TRBJ2-5, with 8 bases aligning to TRBD2. This CDR3 has 15 residues. The germline V gene has CDR1 DFQATT and CDR2 SNEGSKA (reference sequence). The V segment lost 3 bases and the J segment 2 bases; nucleotides outside the gene matches: 8.

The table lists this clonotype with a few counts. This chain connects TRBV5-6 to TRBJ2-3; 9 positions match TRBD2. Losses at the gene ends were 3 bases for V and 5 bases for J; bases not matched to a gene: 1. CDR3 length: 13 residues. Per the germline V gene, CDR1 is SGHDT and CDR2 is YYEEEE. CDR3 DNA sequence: TGTGCCAGCAGCTCACTAGCGGGAGATACGCAGTATTTT. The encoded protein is CASSSLAGDTQYF. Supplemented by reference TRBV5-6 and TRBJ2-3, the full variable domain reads DAGVTQSPTHLIKTRGQQVTLRCSPKSGHDTVSWYQQALGQGPQFIFQYYEEEERQRGNFPDRFSGHQFPNYSSELNVNALLLGDSALYLCASSSLAGDTQYFGPGTRLTVL.

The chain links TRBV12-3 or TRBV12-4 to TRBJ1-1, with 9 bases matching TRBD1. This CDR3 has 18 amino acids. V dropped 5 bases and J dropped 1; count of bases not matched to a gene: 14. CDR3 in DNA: TGTGCCAGCAGTGTGGGACAGGGAGTACTCCTCCGGAACACTGAAGCTTTCTTT. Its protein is CASSVGQGVLLRNTEAFF.

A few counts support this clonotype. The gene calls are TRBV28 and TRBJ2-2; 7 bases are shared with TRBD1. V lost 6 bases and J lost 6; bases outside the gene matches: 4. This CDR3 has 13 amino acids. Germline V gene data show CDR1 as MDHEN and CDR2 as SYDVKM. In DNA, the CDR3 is TGTGCCAGCAGAGCAGACAGGGCCGGGGAGCTGTTTTTT. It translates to CASRADRAGELFF.

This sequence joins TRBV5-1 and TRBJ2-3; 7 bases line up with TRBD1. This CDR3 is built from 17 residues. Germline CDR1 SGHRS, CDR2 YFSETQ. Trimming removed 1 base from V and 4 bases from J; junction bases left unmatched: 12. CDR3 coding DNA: TGCGCCAGCAGCTTGATGGGTCGAGGGGGCGCAGCAGATACGCAGTATTTT. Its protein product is CASSLMGRGGAADTQYF.

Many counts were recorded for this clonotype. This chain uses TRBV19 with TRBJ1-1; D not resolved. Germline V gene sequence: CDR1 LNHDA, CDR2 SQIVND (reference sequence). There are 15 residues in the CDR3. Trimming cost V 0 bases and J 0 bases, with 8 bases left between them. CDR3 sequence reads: CASSIDWLMNTEAFF. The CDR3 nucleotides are TGTGCCAGTAGTATAGATTGGCTGATGAACACTGAAGCTTTCTTT. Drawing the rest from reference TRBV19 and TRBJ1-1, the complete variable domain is DGGITQSPKYLFRKEGQNVTLSCEQNLNHDAMYWYRQDPGQGLRLIYYSQIVNDFQKGDIAEGYSVSREKKESFPLTVTSAQKNPTAFYLCASSIDWLMNTEAFFGQGTRLTVV.

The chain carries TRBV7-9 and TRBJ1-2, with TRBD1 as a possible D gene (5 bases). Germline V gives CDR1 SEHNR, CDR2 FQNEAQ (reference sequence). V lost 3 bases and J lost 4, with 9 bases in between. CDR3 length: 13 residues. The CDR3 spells CASSLGLIYGYTF. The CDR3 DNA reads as TGTGCCAGCAGCTTGGGACTGATCTATGGCTACACCTTC.

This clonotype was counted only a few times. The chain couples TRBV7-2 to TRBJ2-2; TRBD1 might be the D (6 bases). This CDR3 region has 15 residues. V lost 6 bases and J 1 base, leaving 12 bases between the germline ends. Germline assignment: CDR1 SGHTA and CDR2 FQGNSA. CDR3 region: CASRGDTLNTGELFF. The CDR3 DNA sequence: TGTGCCAGCAGAGGGGACACCCTGAACACCGGGGAGCTGTTTTTT.

CDR3 in DNA: TGCAGTGCCCTAGACAGGGTGAACACTGAAGCTTTCTTT. Translated: CSALDRVNTEAFF. V and J are TRBV20-1 and TRBJ1-1, with 7 nucleotides matching TRBD1. Looked up from germline, CDR1 is DFQATT and CDR2 is SNEGSKA (reference sequence). The CDR3 covers 13 residues. V was clipped by 6 bases and J by 0 bases; unmatched bases: 4.

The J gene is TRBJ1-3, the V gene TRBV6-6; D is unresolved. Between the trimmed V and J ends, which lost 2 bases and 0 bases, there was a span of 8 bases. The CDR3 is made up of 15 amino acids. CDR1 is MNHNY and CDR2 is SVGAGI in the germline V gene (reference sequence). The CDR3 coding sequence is TGTGCCAGCAGTTACCAACCCAGCTCTGGAAACACCATATATTTT. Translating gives CASSYQPSSGNTIYF.

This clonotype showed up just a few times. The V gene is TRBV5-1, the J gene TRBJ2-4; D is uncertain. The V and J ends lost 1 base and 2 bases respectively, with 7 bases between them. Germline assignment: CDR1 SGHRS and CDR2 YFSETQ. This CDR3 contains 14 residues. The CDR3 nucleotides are TGCGCCAGCAGCTTGCTTCCCTCCAAAAACATTCAGTACTTC. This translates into CASSLLPSKNIQYF. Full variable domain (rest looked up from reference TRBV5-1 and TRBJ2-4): KAGVTQTPRYLIKTRGQQVTLSCSPISGHRSVSWYQQTPGQGLQFLFEYFSETQRNKGNFPGRFSGRQFSNSRSEMNVSTLELGDSALYLCASSLLPSKNIQYFGAGTRLSVL.

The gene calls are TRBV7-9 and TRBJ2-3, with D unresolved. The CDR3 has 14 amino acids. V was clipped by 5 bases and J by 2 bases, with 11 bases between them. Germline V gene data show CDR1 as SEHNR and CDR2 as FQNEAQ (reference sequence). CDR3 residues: CASSAVGPTDTQYF. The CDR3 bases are TGTGCCAGCAGCGCAGTGGGCCCCACAGATACGCAGTATTTT.